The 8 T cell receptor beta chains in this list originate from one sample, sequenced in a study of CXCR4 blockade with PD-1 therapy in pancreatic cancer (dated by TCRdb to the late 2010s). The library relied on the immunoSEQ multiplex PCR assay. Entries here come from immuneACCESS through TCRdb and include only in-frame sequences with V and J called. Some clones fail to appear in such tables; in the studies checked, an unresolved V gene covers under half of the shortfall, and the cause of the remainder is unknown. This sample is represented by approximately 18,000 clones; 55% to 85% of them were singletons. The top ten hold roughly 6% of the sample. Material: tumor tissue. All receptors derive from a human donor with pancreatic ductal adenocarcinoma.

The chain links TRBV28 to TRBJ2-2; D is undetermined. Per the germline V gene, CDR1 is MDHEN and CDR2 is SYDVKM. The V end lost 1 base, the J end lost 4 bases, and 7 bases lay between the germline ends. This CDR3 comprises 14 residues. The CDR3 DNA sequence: TGTGCCAGCAGTTTATCCGGAACCACCGGGGAGCTGTTTTTT. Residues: CASSLSGTTGELFF. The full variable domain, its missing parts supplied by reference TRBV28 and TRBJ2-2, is DVKVTQSSRYLVKRTGEKVFLECVQDMDHENMFWYRQDPGLGLRLIYFSYDVKMKEKGDIPEGYSVSREKKERFSLILESASTNQTSMYLCASSLSGTTGELFFGEGSRLTVL.

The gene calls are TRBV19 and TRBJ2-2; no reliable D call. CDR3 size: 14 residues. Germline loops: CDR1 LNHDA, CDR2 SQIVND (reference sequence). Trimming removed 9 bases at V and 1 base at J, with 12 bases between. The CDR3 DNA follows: TGTGCCAGCTCCTGGACGGAGAACACCGGGGAGCTGTTTTTT. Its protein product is CASSWTENTGELFF.

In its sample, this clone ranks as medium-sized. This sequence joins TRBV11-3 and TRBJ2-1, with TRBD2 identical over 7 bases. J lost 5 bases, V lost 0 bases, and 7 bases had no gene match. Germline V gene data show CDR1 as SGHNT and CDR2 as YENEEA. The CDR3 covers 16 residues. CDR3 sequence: CASSLDPRDYNNEQFF. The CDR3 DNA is TGTGCCAGCAGCTTAGATCCACGGGACTATAACAATGAGCAGTTCTTC.

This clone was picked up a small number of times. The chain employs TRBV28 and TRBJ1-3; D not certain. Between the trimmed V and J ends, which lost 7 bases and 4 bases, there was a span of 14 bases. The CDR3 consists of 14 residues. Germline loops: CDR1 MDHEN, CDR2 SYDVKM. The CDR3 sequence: CASTSSSVGNTIYF. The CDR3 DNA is TGTGCCAGCACCTCCTCTTCGGTAGGAAACACCATATATTTT.

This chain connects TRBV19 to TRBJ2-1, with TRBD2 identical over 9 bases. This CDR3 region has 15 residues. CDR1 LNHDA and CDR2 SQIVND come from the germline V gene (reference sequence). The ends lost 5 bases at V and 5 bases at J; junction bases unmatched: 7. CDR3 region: CASSRSAGGHNEQFF. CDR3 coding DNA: TGTGCCAGTAGTCGGAGTGCGGGAGGGCACAATGAGCAGTTCTTC.

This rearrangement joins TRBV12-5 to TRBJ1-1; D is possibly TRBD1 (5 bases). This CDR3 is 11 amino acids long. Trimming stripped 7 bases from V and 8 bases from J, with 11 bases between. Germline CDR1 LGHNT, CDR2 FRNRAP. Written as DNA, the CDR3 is TGTGCTAGTGCCTTAGACAGAGAAGCTTTCTTT. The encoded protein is CASALDREAFF. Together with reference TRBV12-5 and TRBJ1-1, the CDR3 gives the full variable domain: DARVTQTPRHKVTEMGQEVTMRCQPILGHNTVFWYRQTMMQGLELLAYFRNRAPLDDSGMPKDRFSAEMPDATLATLKIQPSEPRDSAVYFCASALDREAFFGQGTRLTVV.

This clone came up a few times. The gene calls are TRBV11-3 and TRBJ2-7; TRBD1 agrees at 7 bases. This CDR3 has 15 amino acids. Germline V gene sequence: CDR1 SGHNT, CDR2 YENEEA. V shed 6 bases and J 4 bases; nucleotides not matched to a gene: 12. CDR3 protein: CASSQTGQVPYEQYF. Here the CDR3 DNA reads TGTGCCAGCAGYCAGACAGGACAGGTGCCTTACGAGCAGTACTTC.

The CDR3 is CASSVGNTEAFF. CDR3 bases: TGCGCCAGCAGTGTCGGGAACACTGAAGCTTTCTTT. The chain employs TRBV10-2 and TRBJ1-1; no reliable D call. The ends were cut back, 4 bases at V and 1 base at J, with 4 bases in the middle. The CDR3 has 12 amino acids. Germline CDR1 and CDR2: WSHSY and SAAADI.